This TCR beta chain emerged from a study of cytomegalovirus exposure and HLA in healthy donors. Study conclusions and caveats: Common viral pathogens were later found to be apparently linked to several of the most significant clusters. V- and J-gene trimming of TCR beta was linked (in a later analysis) to a missense DCLRE1C variant. About 87% or about 30% of the time was how often most TCR beta V segments were productive, according to an earlier analysis.

Trimming cost V 4 bases and J 6 bases, with 20 bases left between them. The length of the CDR3 is 16 residues. The germline gives CDR1 SGHRS, CDR2 YFSETQ. The PCR was carried out with 60 Vbeta primers and 13 Jbeta primers. This table comes from immunoSEQ multiplex PCR, and its TCRdb copy is limited to in-frame clones, with some not included. The data show approximately 100,000 clones, with approximately 89% seen just once and approximately 4% held by the top ten. Notes on this clone: Its antigen is not known.

The specimen was PBMCs. V is TRBV5-1 and J is TRBJ2-1, with D perhaps TRBD2 (7 bases). This clonotype was obtained from a man between 25 and 39 years old in good health and CMV-seronegative. The CDR3 is CASSPQGGGQINEQFF. The CDR3 DNA sequence: TGCGCCAGCAGCCCCCAAGGGGGGGGGCAGATCAATGAGCAGTTCTTC.